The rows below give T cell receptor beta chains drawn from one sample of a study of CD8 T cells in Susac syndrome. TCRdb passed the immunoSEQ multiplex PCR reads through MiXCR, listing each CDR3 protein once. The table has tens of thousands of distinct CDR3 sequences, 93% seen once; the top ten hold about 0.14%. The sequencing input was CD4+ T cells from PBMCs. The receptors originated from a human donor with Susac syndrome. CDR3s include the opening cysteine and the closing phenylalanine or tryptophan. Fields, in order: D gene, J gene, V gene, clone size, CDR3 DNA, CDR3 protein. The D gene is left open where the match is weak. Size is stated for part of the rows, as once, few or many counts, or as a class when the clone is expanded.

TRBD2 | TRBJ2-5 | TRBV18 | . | TGTGCCAGCTCCAATACTAGCGTCGAGACCCAGTACTTC | CASSNTSVETQYF
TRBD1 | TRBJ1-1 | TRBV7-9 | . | TGTGCCAGCAGCTTAGATGGACAGGGCGGGAACACTGAAGCTTTCTTT | CASSLDGQGGNTEAFF
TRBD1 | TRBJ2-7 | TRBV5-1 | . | TGCGCCAGCGGGACAGAGACCTACGAGCAGTACTTC | CASGTETYEQYF
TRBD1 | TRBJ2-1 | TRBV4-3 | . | TGCGCCAGCAGCCAAAGGGACAGGCGTTACAATGAGCAGTTCTTC | CASSQRDRRYNEQFF
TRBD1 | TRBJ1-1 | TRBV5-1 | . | TGCGCCAGCAGCTTCCAGGGGGACACTGAAGCTTTCTTT | CASSFQGDTEAFF
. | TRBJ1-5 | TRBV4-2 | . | TGTGCCAGCAGCCAAGATTGGGGAAGAGATCAGCCCCAGCATTTT | CASSQDWGRDQPQHF
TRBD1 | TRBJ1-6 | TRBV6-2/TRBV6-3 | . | TGTGCCAGCAGTCCCGGGACAGGGGACTATAATTCACCCCTCCACTTT | CASSPGTGDYNSPLHF
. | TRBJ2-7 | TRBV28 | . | TGTGCCACAATCTCGGGAATCTTCTACGAGCAGTACTTC | CATISGIFYEQYF
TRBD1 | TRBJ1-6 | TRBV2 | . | TGTGCCAGCAGGGATTGGACAGGGGATAACTCACCCCTCCACTTT | CASRDWTGDNSPLHF
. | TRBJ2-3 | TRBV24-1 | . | TGTGCCACCAGTGATTTCAAAACGACAGATACGCAGTATTTT | CATSDFKTTDTQYF
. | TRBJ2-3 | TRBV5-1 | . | TGCGCCAGCAGGGTAGGGCCAAACGCGGCAGATACGCAGTATTTT | CASRVGPNAADTQYF
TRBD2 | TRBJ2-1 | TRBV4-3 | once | TGCGCCAGCAGCCAGGCCCTTACTAGCGGGGGGGCCAATGAGCAGTTCTTC | CASSQALTSGGANEQFF
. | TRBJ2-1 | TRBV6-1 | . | TGTGCCAGCATCCAGGGCCGGCTGGGTGAGCAGTTCTTC | CASIQGRLGEQFF
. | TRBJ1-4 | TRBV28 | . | TGTGCCAGCAGCCCCGTTTGGGTCCCAAGGAATGAAAAACTGTTTTTT | CASSPVWVPRNEKLFF
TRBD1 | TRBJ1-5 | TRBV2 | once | TGTGCCAGCAGTCGTACAGGGGCCAGCAATCAGCCCCAGCATTTT | CASSRTGASNQPQHF
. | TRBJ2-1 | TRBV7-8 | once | TGTGCCAGCAGCCAACCGGGACGGCAATTTGGGTTCTTC | CASSQPGRQFGFF
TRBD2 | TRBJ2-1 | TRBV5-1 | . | TGCGCCAGCAGCAATGGCCCCAGGACTAGCGTCACTGAGCAGTTCTTC | CASSNGPRTSVTEQFF
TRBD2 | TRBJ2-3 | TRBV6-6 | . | TGTGCCACTGTGTTCGGGGGGACGGGTCAAGATACGCAGTATTTT | CATVFGGTGQDTQYF
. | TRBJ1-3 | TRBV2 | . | TGTGCCAGCAGACTATCACGGGGGTCTGGAAACACCATATATTTT | CASRLSRGSGNTIYF
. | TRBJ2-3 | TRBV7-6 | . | TGTGCCAGCAGCCCTACGGCTAGCTCCGGCACAGATACGCAGTATTTT | CASSPTASSGTDTQYF
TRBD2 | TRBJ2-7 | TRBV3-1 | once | TGTGCCAGCAGCCTAGCGGGGGGCCTTTTCGAGCAGTACTTC | CASSLAGGLFEQYF
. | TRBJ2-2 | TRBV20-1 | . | TGCAGTGCTAGGGTGGGCGCCCGTGACACCGAGGAGCTGTTTTTT | CSARVGARDTEELFF